This T cell receptor beta chain appears in the sequencing data of a study of cytomegalovirus exposure and HLA in healthy donors. 60 Vbeta and 13 Jbeta primers were used in PCR. TCRdb's table, derived via immunoSEQ multiplex PCR, lists solely in-frame clones and lacks some. The repertoire table contains around 110,000 clones. V was shortened by 2 bases and J by 7 bases, with 14 bases between the two germline ends. Germline CDR1 MNHNY, CDR2 SVGAGI (reference sequence). CDR3 size: 14 residues. This receptor was taken from a man aged 25-40 years in good health and CMV-seronegative. The specimen sequenced was PBMCs. This sequence joins TRBV6-6 and TRBJ1-1; D gene uncertain. The CDR3 here is CASSYPGREDEAFF. The CDR3 DNA sequence: TGTGCCAGCAGTTACCCGGGGAGGGAAGATGAAGCTTTCTTT.